The T cell receptor beta chain described here comes from a study of blood T cells in healthy people across ages (dated by TCRdb to the mid-2010s). For context, the study as a whole: In model experiments, template switching captured roughly one uniquely barcoded TCR beta cDNA molecule for every two T cells. Using the same blood draw, the study looked at two additional independent replicas of 1 million unique cDNA reads for two donors, one aged 18 to 30 and the other aged 80 or older. Age-related changes in TCR beta repertoire diversity were measured in the study by deep sequencing normalized with unique cDNA molecular identifiers. Donors were grouped into four age groups: young (average approximately 16 years), middle-aged (about 38), aged (around 56) and long-lived (82). To avoid experimental bias, donors of different ages were randomly spread across the sequencing lanes. The research as a whole found: Bulk unsorted PBMC profiling prevented conclusive comparison of naive and antigen-experienced compartments. Because donor CMV infection status was unknown, age-related changes in expanded clonotypes were potentially confounded. The long-lived group showed more naive CD4+ T cells, fewer expanded clones and increased TCR diversity than the aged group, suggesting age selection. Estimates of total diversity based on one million sequenced T cells were regarded as lower bounds and as underestimates. Observed TCR beta diversity per million T cells fell roughly linearly with age, and a significant reduction was already apparent by age around 40. A strong correlation was found between observed TCR beta diversity and the percentage of naive T cells measured by flow cytometry.

This clonotype was seen only a few times. The clone's antigen remains unknown. Per-base qualities were not stored, and no clone one base away is much larger. The library was made by 5' RACE. TCRdb shows the sequencer as Illumina HiSeq 2500. A second PCR of 7 to 11 cycles was run with a J-beta primer mix and a sample-barcoded 5' primer. Each TCR beta cDNA molecule received a unique molecular identifier from a template-switch 5' adaptor carrying 12 random nucleotides. At least 3 million CDR3-containing paired-end reads were obtained from each sample. The Mint cDNA synthesis kit, primed by a TRBC-specific oligonucleotide, was used to synthesize first-strand cDNA from all RNA. Following uracil-DNA glycosylase treatment, all cDNA underwent a first 18-cycle PCR with the universal primers M1SS and BC2_uni_R. The authors' analysis ran thus. Each sample was normalized by randomly selecting 1 million high-quality reads, each carrying a distinct molecular identifier. Reads with shared molecular identifiers were discarded instead of being binned into consensus sequences. MiTCR, with a Q25 quality threshold and the strictest error-elimination algorithm, was used for CDR3 identification, clonotype clustering and error correction. A nonparametric unseen species model with Euler transformation was used to estimate a lower bound on total TCR beta diversity. TCRdb reprocessing: public reads trimmed at Q25 with fastp, clones called with MiXCR, in-frame beta chains kept. Each record represents a unique CDR3 protein, reported with the most common genes and DNA among its rows. The V and J calls shown here were made by TCRdb, not taken from the authors' results. A total of 700,000 to 950,000 distinct CDR3 sequences appear in this sample, roughly 45% of them only once. The ten largest make up around a fifth of the sample.

Systemically healthy Caucasian individuals from Russia, 35 to 50 in total and aged about 6 to 100 years, were included as donors. Each donor gave roughly 9.5 milliliters of peripheral blood, collected into EDTA-treated Vacutainer tubes. Ficoll-Paque density-gradient centrifugation was used to isolate PBMCs, with at least 6.5 million per sample. Trizol reagent was used to extract total RNA from the PBMCs, yielding at least 5.5 micrograms per sample. For every donor, flow cytometry on a PBMC aliquot measured the percentage of naive CD45RAhigh/CD27high T cells. The TCR was taken from a woman aged 55 to 70 in good health. The sample comprised blood.

This receptor carries the CDR3 CASSLGLLDTQYF. The nucleotide sequence reads TGTGCCAGCAGTTTAGGGCTACTAGATACGCAGTATTTT. The chain was built from TRBV12-3 or TRBV12-4 and TRBJ2-3; the D gene is not confidently resolved. Relative to germline, V is 1 base shorter and J is 5 bases shorter, with 7 bases between their ends. Its CDR3 holds 13 amino acids, cysteine through phenylalanine. Of all the DNA, just the CDR3 is kept, 39 bases in frame from base 1.